This T cell receptor beta chain comes out of a study of OX40 agonist ivuxolimab in advanced cancers. The CDR3 consists of 14 residues. Germline V lookup: CDR1 SQVTM, CDR2 ANQGSEA. V lost 7 bases to trimming and J lost 7 bases; unmatched junction nucleotides: 9. This clone was observed a handful of times. Sequenced by immunoSEQ multiplex PCR; TCRdb stores in-frame clones only, minus some. Among roughly 73,000 clones listed, approximately 81% were seen once. The starting material was CD4+ or CD8+ T cells sorted from blood, obtained in a trial of the OX40 agonist ivuxolimab. The chain carries TRBV29-1 and TRBJ2-2, with 10 bases identical to TRBD1. The TCR was taken from an adult with an advanced solid tumor such as melanoma, head and neck, liver or kidney cancer. The CDR3 protein is CSGRQGAGDGELFF. For the CDR3, the DNA is TGCAGCGGCCGACAGGGGGCGGGGGACGGGGAGCTGTTTTTT.